The T cell receptor beta chain under discussion was sequenced for a study of technical replicates of blood from four donors (dated by TCRdb to 2016 to 2017). Comment on this clone: What antigen it recognizes has not been identified. Nothing much larger sits one base from this clone, and base qualities are not available.

V is clipped by 5 bases and J by 4 bases, and the sequence between their germline boundaries is 9 bases long. The germline V gene sets CDR1 to SNHLY and CDR2 to FYNNEI. There are 13 amino acids in the CDR3, from cysteine to phenylalanine inclusive. CDR3 DNA only is kept here, 39 bases in frame from base 1. Preparation of the library involved the immunoSEQ multiplex PCR assay. The clones in this table, taken by TCRdb from immuneACCESS, are in-frame only. Not every clone is retained; where verified, under half of the shortfall comes from an unresolved V gene, and the cause of the rest is unknown. The table for this sample lists just under 85,000 clones; roughly nine tenths of them were counted only once. The ten largest clonotypes hold about 0.23% of the sample.

Source material: T cells isolated from PBMCs. The rearrangement joined TRBV2 to TRBJ1-3, with no confidently assigned D gene. The sequence was collected from a human donor in good health. CDR3 loop: CASSRGSGNTIYF. The nucleotides read TGTGCCAGCAGTCGAGGTTCGGGAAACACCATATATTTT.